What follows describes a single TCR beta chain. Its antigen is unidentified. The study ran its PCR with 60 Vbeta and 13 Jbeta primers. Only in-frame clones appear in the TCRdb table, and some are missing; sequencing was by immunoSEQ multiplex PCR. Its table lists about 83,000 clones. The data derive from a study of cytomegalovirus exposure and HLA in healthy donors. Germline V CDR1 and CDR2: SGHDT, YYEEEE. Trimming left V 2 bases short and J 4 bases short, with 12 bases between. The CDR3 length is 14 residues. Study-level findings and limits: Some V segments, TRBV6-2 and TRBV6-3 among them, were indistinguishable and were therefore excluded. In an earlier analysis, most TCR beta V segments were productive about 87% or about 30% of the time. In a later analysis, parvovirus B19, influenza, CMV and Epstein-Barr virus appeared linked to several top co-occurrence clusters.

The source of this sequence is a man aged 18 to 35 in good health and CMV-seropositive. Sequenced sample: PBMCs. The chain employs TRBV5-6 and TRBJ1-1; TRBD1 might be the D (5 bases). The chain's CDR3 is CASSFAWGGTEAFF. The CDR3 DNA reads TGTGCCAGCAGCTTCGCGTGGGGGGGCACTGAAGCTTTCTTT.